These T cell receptor beta chains were read from a single sample in a study of cytomegalovirus exposure and HLA in healthy donors. Clones were sequenced by immunoSEQ multiplex PCR, and TCRdb holds only the in-frame ones, with some missing. The sample consists of 150,000 to 200,000 clones, around 77% of them appearing once. The specimen was PBMCs. All receptors derive from a man aged 50-59 years in good health and CMV-seropositive. CDR3s include the opening cysteine and the closing phenylalanine or tryptophan. D genes are given only for firm matches. The size entry is marked missing in some rows and otherwise reads once, few, many or a size class.

NA	TRBV10-3	TRBJ1-5	NA	TGTGCCATCACAGCGGATTATAGCAATCAGCCCCAGCATTTT	CAITADYSNQPQHF
TRBD1	TRBV4-2	TRBJ2-1	NA	TGTGCCAGCGATTTTGGGACAGGCCCCAACAATGAGCAGTTCTTC	CASDFGTGPNNEQFF
NA	TRBV6-5	TRBJ1-2	few	TGTGCCAGCAGTTTTATGGGGGGGCACGAGGGCTACACCTTC	CASSFMGGHEGYTF
TRBD1	TRBV4-3	TRBJ2-7	NA	TGCGCCAGCAGCCGCAGTCCGGGACAGTCCTACGAGCAGTACTTC	CASSRSPGQSYEQYF
TRBD1	TRBV4-1	TRBJ2-7	NA	TGCGCCAGCAGCGACGGGACAGGGAAATACGAGCAGTACTTC	CASSDGTGKYEQYF
TRBD1	TRBV18	TRBJ2-2	NA	TGTGCCAGCACCAACCAGGGACAGGGCTTCGGCGGGGAGCTGTTTTTT	CASTNQGQGFGGELFF
NA	TRBV7-9	TRBJ1-2	NA	TGTGCCAGCAGCTTAGCCGGGAACTATGGCTACACCTTC	CASSLAGNYGYTF
NA	TRBV10-1	TRBJ2-3	NA	TGCGCCAGCAGTCAGGGCCCATTAGATACGCAGTATTTT	CASSQGPLDTQYF
TRBD1	TRBV28	TRBJ1-4	few	TGTGCCAGCAGTTCCCCGGGACAGGGGAATGAAAAACTGTTTTTT	CASSSPGQGNEKLFF
NA	TRBV6-4	TRBJ2-1	few	TGTGCCAGCAGCGACAAAGGTCAGGGCAATGAGCAGTTCTTC	CASSDKGQGNEQFF
NA	TRBV6-1	TRBJ1-6	NA	TGTGCCAGCAGAGGGAATACAGGGTACTCACCCCTCCACTTT	CASRGNTGYSPLHF
NA	TRBV9	TRBJ1-5	NA	TGTGCCAGCAGCGTAGACGGGGGACTCAATCAGCCCCAGCATTTT	CASSVDGGLNQPQHF
TRBD2	TRBV30	TRBJ2-2	NA	TGTGCCTGGAGTGTAATGGGTCTAGCGGCCGGGGAGCTGTTTTTT	CAWSVMGLAAGELFF
NA	TRBV28	TRBJ2-4	NA	TGTGCCAGCAGTTTATTTCCCGTTGGAGGAATAGCCAAAAACATTCAGTACTTC	CASSLFPVGGIAKNIQYF
TRBD1	TRBV28	TRBJ2-7	NA	TGTGCCACCCGTAGGGGACAGGGCACCTACGAGCAGTACTTC	CATRRGQGTYEQYF
NA	TRBV7-6	TRBJ2-2	NA	TGTGCCAGCAGCTTAAGTCCCGACTTAACCCTACCGAACACCGGGGAGCTGTTTTTT	CASSLSPDLTLPNTGELFF
TRBD2	TRBV5-1	TRBJ2-5	NA	TGCGCCAGCAGCTTTTGGCGGGGGGCGCAAGAGACCCAGTACTTC	CASSFWRGAQETQYF
TRBD1	TRBV7-8	TRBJ2-2	few	TGTGCCAGCAGCCTACGGGACAGGGGCGGCACCGGGGAGCTGTTTTTT	CASSLRDRGGTGELFF
TRBD1	TRBV9	TRBJ2-7	NA	TGTGCCAGCAGCGTAGATAACAGGGGTTACGAGCAGTACTTC	CASSVDNRGYEQYF
NA	TRBV6-6	TRBJ2-2	NA	TGTGCCAGCAGTGCCCTGGGAGTGCTGAGCACCGGGGAGCTGTTTTTT	CASSALGVLSTGELFF
NA	TRBV14	TRBJ2-4	NA	TGTGCCAGCAGCCATAACAGGGTTGCAAACATTCAGTACTTC	CASSHNRVANIQYF
TRBD1	TRBV7-9	TRBJ1-2	NA	TGTGCCAGCAGCCTGGACAGGTGGTATGGCTACACCTTC	CASSLDRWYGYTF
NA	TRBV9	TRBJ1-3	NA	TGTGCCAGCAGTGACAGGCTACACTCTGGAAACACCATATATTTT	CASSDRLHSGNTIYF
NA	TRBV9	TRBJ2-5	NA	TGTGCCAGCAGCGTAGCGACCTTTAGAGACAACAGACAAGAGACCCAGTACTTC	CASSVATFRDNRQETQYF
NA	TRBV4-2	TRBJ1-2	NA	TGTGCCAGCAGCCAAGGGACGGGGGGGACCAACTATTATGGCTACACCTTC	CASSQGTGGTNYYGYTF
NA	TRBV4-3	TRBJ2-3	few	TGCGCCAGCAGCCGCTTGGACAGTAGCACAGATACGCAGTATTTT	CASSRLDSSTDTQYF
NA	TRBV5-1	TRBJ1-2	NA	TGCGCCAGCAGGGGTTCAGTTGCGGGCTATGGCTACACCTTC	CASRGSVAGYGYTF
NA	TRBV6-5	TRBJ2-3	NA	TGTGCCAGCAGTTACGACTTAGCGGAGTCCACAGATACGCAGTATTTT	CASSYDLAESTDTQYF
NA	TRBV15	TRBJ1-3	NA	TGTGCCACCTCCTCGCGACAGACCCTCTCTGGAAACACCATATATTTT	CATSSRQTLSGNTIYF
TRBD1	TRBV6-6	TRBJ1-1	few	TGTGCCAGCAGTTTGCCGACAGGGAACGCTGAAGCTTTCTTT	CASSLPTGNAEAFF
NA	TRBV14	TRBJ2-7	NA	TGTGCCAGCAGCCACCCAGCTGGGGGCGGGCAGTACTTC	CASSHPAGGGQYF
TRBD2	TRBV27	TRBJ2-7	NA	TGTGCCAGCAGGCTACAGACTAGCGGGGGGTACGAGCAGTACTTC	CASRLQTSGGYEQYF
NA	TRBV6-1	TRBJ1-3	NA	TGTGCCAGCAGTGGCAGTGGAAACACCATATATTTT	CASSGSGNTIYF
NA	TRBV6-5	TRBJ1-1	few	TGTGCCAGCAGTTACTCGACAGCACCGGGTCGGGAAGCTTTCTTT	CASSYSTAPGREAFF
NA	TRBV7-2	TRBJ1-5	NA	TGTGCCAGCAGCCAGAACCAGGGGAGTCATCAGCCCCAGCATTTT	CASSQNQGSHQPQHF
TRBD1	TRBV27	TRBJ1-5	once	TGTGCCAGCAGTTTCTCCTCACCGGGCAGGGGGCTTCGGGGCAATCAGCCCCAGCATTTT	CASSFSSPGRGLRGNQPQHF
TRBD1	TRBV11-2	TRBJ2-7	once	TGTGCCAGCAGCCAGAGGCGGGCAGGGGGCTACGAGCAGTACTTC	CASSQRRAGGYEQYF
TRBD2	TRBV6-1	TRBJ2-2	NA	TGTGCCAGCAGTGAAGGACTAGCGGGTCTCACCGGGGAGCTGTTTTTT	CASSEGLAGLTGELFF
NA	TRBV7-8	TRBJ1-1	NA	TGTGCCAGCAGCGTAGTGGAGGGGGGGGGTACTGAAGCTTTCTTT	CASSVVEGGGTEAFF
TRBD1	TRBV5-4	TRBJ1-3	once	TGTGCCAGCAGCTTGGAGCAGGGGGTTGCCACCATATATTTT	CASSLEQGVATIYF
TRBD2	TRBV18	TRBJ2-7	NA	TGTGCCAGCTCACCACTACAAGCGGGGGGGCCTATGGAGCAGTACTTC	CASSPLQAGGPMEQYF
NA	TRBV5-6	TRBJ1-5	NA	TGTGCCAGCAGCCCCGGGGGGTGGAATCAGCCCCAGCATTTT	CASSPGGWNQPQHF
TRBD1	TRBV9	TRBJ2-5	NA	TGTGCCAGCAGCGACACAGGGGTAAGGGAGACCCAGTACTTC	CASSDTGVRETQYF
TRBD1	TRBV19	TRBJ2-7	NA	TGTGCCAGTTCAGGACAGGGTGGGACATACGAGCAGTACTTC	CASSGQGGTYEQYF
TRBD1	TRBV9	TRBJ1-6	NA	TGTGCCAGCAGCGAGGGGGACAGGTTTAATTCACCCCTCCACTTT	CASSEGDRFNSPLHF
TRBD1	TRBV2	TRBJ2-6	NA	TGTGCCAGCAGTTCGGGACAGGGGAGTCACGTCCTGACTTTC	CASSSGQGSHVLTF
NA	TRBV6-5	TRBJ2-1	NA	TGTGCCAGCAGTTCCCCTCCCCGAGGCTCTAAGCTCTTC	CASSSPPRGSKLF
NA	TRBV19	TRBJ2-7	NA	TGTGCCAGTAGTATAGCCAGGGCGAGCTCCTACGAGCAGTACTTC	CASSIARASSYEQYF
NA	TRBV5-6	TRBJ1-1	NA	TGTGCCAGCAGCTGGAACAGGGTTACTGAAGCTTTCTTT	CASSWNRVTEAFF
NA	TRBV4-3	TRBJ1-3	NA	TGCGCCAGCAGCCAAGATCAGGGTTACTCTGGAAACACCATATATTTT	CASSQDQGYSGNTIYF
NA	TRBV5-1	TRBJ1-2	NA	TGCGCCAGCAGTCAGGAAACCAGCTATGGCTACACCTTC	CASSQETSYGYTF
NA	TRBV7-2	TRBJ2-3	NA	TGTGCCAGCAGCGCTAGTGGGGATACGCAGTATTTT	CASSASGDTQYF